This entry features one T cell receptor (beta chain) sequence. Its cognate antigen is unknown. As every portion of the isolated RNA was reverse transcribed, the sequencing read expressed TCRB transcripts. Sequencing used immunoSEQ multiplex PCR; TCRdb keeps in-frame clones, though not all of them. The sample contains roughly 240,000 clones, approximately 25% of which appear only once. The data stem from a study of beta chain features in type 1 diabetes. Findings of the study overall: There was a moderate but significant shortening of TCRB CDR3s in all four CD4+ subsets of Type 1 diabetes patients. Patients with type 1 diabetes showed fewer VDJ junction insertions and more deletions.

CDR1 is SGHVS and CDR2 is FNYEAQ in the germline V gene. This CDR3 is built from 15 residues. Trimming took 5 bases from V and 5 from J; bases not matched to a gene: 10. The sample consisted of naive CD4+ T cells from blood. The chain couples TRBV7-6 to TRBJ2-5; 8 bases line up with TRBD2. This clonotype was obtained from a woman aged 25-40 years with type 1 diabetes. The DNA for the CDR3 is TGTGCCAGCAGCCTGGGACTAGAGGTTGCGGAGACCCAGTACTTC. It encodes CASSLGLEVAETQYF. Based on the CDR3 plus reference TRBV7-6 and TRBJ2-5, the full variable domain is GAGVSQSPRYKVTKRGQDVALRCDPISGHVSLYWYRQALGQGPEFLTYFNYEAQQDKSGLPNDRFSAERPEGSISTLTIQRTEQRDSAMYRCASSLGLEVAETQYFGPGTRLLVL.